This T cell receptor beta chain was sequenced in a study of blood T cell repertoires in COVID-19. Study as a whole: Acute and convalescent COVID-19 specimens originated in the United States, Italy and Spain. Nucleic acid was either cDNA or gDNA, and it came from T cells, B-cell-depleted T cells, or PBMCs.

This clone was detected once. Per the original methods: It was from reference gene primer amplification that nucleated cell counts were estimated. Assay used: immunoSEQ multiplex PCR; TCRdb lists only in-frame clones, some missing. V and J calls and clone size follow that table, whereas D and trimming were derived from the DNA. The sample consists of around 73,000 clones, 82% of them appearing once. The clonotype comes from a woman aged 60-75 years with acute or convalescent COVID-19. Sample: peripheral blood.

The CDR3 sequence: CASSPDPQRGQGCNEQFF. CDR3 DNA: TGCGCCAGCAGTCCAGACCCGCAGCGCGGACAGGGGTGTAATGAGCAGTTCTTC. The chain carries TRBV23-1 and TRBJ2-1, with 9 bases fitting TRBD1. TRBV23-1 is flagged as an ORF with uncertain function. Trimming took 4 bases from V and 7 from J; bases not matched to a gene: 17. The CDR3 contains 18 residues.